The rows below give T cell receptor beta chains drawn from one sample of a study of CD8+CD57+ T cells in acquired aplastic anemia. TCRdb itself ran the reads through MiXCR, one entry per CDR3 protein. The repertoire holds approximately 190,000 distinct CDR3 sequences, with 40% to 50% as singletons. The sample taken for sequencing was sorted CD4+, CD8+, or CD8+CD57+ T cells (not recorded which) from PBMCs. The source of these receptors is a human donor with aplastic anemia. CDR3s include the opening cysteine and the closing phenylalanine or tryptophan. The D gene is left open where the match is weak. The size entry is marked missing in some rows and otherwise reads once, few, many or a size class.

>NA|TRBV18|TRBJ2-3|few
TGTGCCAGCTCACAGCGAGACACAGATACGCAGTATTTT
CASSQRDTDTQYF
>NA|TRBV24-1|TRBJ2-3|NA
TGTGCCACCAGTGATTTAGGGGGGCGAAGGGGATTAGATACGCAGTATTTT
CATSDLGGRRGLDTQYF
>NA|TRBV24-1|TRBJ2-3|NA
TGTGCCACCAGTGATCCTTACAGGGCAGATACGCAGTATTTT
CATSDPYRADTQYF
>NA|TRBV20-1|TRBJ2-7|many
TGCAGTGCTGCGCAGGGGAAACCCGAGCAGTACTTC
CSAAQGKPEQYF
>NA|TRBV27|TRBJ1-6|many
TGTGCCAGCAGTTCGAACAGGGCGCCGAATTCACCCCTCCACTTT
CASSSNRAPNSPLHF
>NA|TRBV5-1|TRBJ1-6|many
TGCGCCAGCAGCTCGAGCGGAACAGAGAATTCACCCCTCCACTTT
CASSSSGTENSPLHF
>TRBD1|TRBV25-1|TRBJ1-6|NA
TGTGCCAGCAGCGCAACGGGACAGGGCGGTTCACCCCTCCACTTT
CASSATGQGGSPLHF
>NA|TRBV2|TRBJ2-1|NA
TGTGCCAGCGGACCTGAGCAGTTCTTC
CASGPEQFF
>NA|TRBV15|TRBJ2-3|NA
TGTGCCACCAGCAGAGCCCGCGGGACTAGCACAGATACGCAGTATTTT
CATSRARGTSTDTQYF
>NA|TRBV15|TRBJ1-1|NA
TGTGCCACCAGCAGAGTTCGGGGCCAGAACACTGAAGCTTTCTTT
CATSRVRGQNTEAFF
>NA|TRBV11-2|TRBJ2-7|NA
TGTGCCAGCAGCTTAGATCTGGGGACCTACGAGCAGTACTTC
CASSLDLGTYEQYF
>NA|TRBV2|TRBJ2-6|many
TGTGCCAGCAGTGACAGGGCTGGGGCCAACGTCCTGACTTTC
CASSDRAGANVLTF
>NA|TRBV7-9|TRBJ2-7|NA
TGTGCCACCCTCCTCGGGGAAACGCTGAGGGAGCAGTACTTC
CATLLGETLREQYF